A single sample gave rise to the 24 T cell receptor beta chains below, sequenced in a study of PD-L1 blockade in urothelial cancer. Sequenced by immunoSEQ multiplex PCR; TCRdb stores in-frame clones only, minus some. The sample contains 100,000 or so clones, about nine tenths of which appear only once. The sample was PBMCs, taken around atezolizumab (anti-PD-L1) treatment. These receptors were collected from a woman older than 75 with urothelial cancer.

This chain connects TRBV14 to TRBJ1-1, with D uncertain. This CDR3 spans 15 amino acids. Germline CDR1 and CDR2: SGHDN and FVKESK. V lost 1 base and J lost 0, with 9 bases in between. As DNA, the CDR3 is TGTGCCAGCAGCCAAGTTGAGGTGGTGAACACTGAAGCTTTCTTT. Translation: CASSQVEVVNTEAFF. Complete variable domain (other parts from reference TRBV14 and TRBJ1-1): EAGVTQFPSHSVIEKGQTVTLRCDPISGHDNLYWYRRVMGKEIKFLLHFVKESKQDESGMPNNRFLAERTGGTYSTLKVQPAELEDSGVYFCASSQVEVVNTEAFFGQGTRLTVV.

The rearrangement joins TRBV7-9 to TRBJ2-1, with D possibly being TRBD2 (5 bases). This CDR3 has 17 amino acids. Germline V gives CDR1 SEHNR, CDR2 FQNEAQ (reference sequence). The V gene lost 4 bases and the J gene lost 3 bases, with 19 bases spanning the gap. CDR3 sequence reads: CASSSNWASTSYNEQFF. The CDR3 DNA reads TGTGCCAGCAGCTCAAACTGGGCTAGCACTAGCTACAATGAGCAGTTCTTC. Combining the CDR3 with reference TRBV7-9 and TRBJ2-1 gives the whole variable domain DTGVSQNPRHKITKRGQNVTFRCDPISEHNRLYWYRQTLGQGPEFLTYFQNEAQLEKSRLLSDRFSAERPKGSFSTLEIQRTEQGDSAMYLCASSSNWASTSYNEQFFGPGTRLTVL.

The genes are TRBV9 and TRBJ2-5; 11 nucleotides align to TRBD1. The CDR3 runs 14 residues. CDR1 and CDR2 (germline): SGDLS, YYNGEE. J was trimmed by 5 bases and V by 3 bases; bases with no gene match: 3. CDR3: CASSADRGRETQYF. CDR3 coding DNA: TGTGCCAGCAGCGCGGACAGGGGGCGGGAGACCCAGTACTTC. Based on the CDR3 plus reference TRBV9 and TRBJ2-5, the full variable domain is DSGVTQTPKHLITATGQRVTLRCSPRSGDLSVYWYQQSLDQGLQFLIQYYNGEERAKGNILERFSAQQFPDLHSELNLSSLELGDSALYFCASSADRGRETQYFGPGTRLLVL.

The chain joins TRBV28 to TRBJ2-7, with 14 nucleotides matching TRBD2. Trimming took 4 bases from V and 5 from J; bases not matched to a gene: 7. Germline values: CDR1 MDHEN, CDR2 SYDVKM. The CDR3 contains 16 residues. CDR3 region: CASSSRGTSGSHEQYF. The CDR3 DNA follows: TGTGCCAGCAGTTCCCGCGGGACTAGCGGGAGTCACGAGCAGTACTTC.

The chain links TRBV7-9 to TRBJ1-1; D is uncertain. The CDR3 consists of 17 residues. V was cut by 4 bases and J by 3 bases, with 21 bases left in between. CDR1 SEHNR and CDR2 FQNEAQ come from the germline V gene (reference sequence). The CDR3 reads CASSSARVRIEYTEAFF. In DNA, the CDR3 is TGTGCCAGCAGCTCCGCGAGGGTACGGATTGAATACACTGAAGCTTTCTTT.

The chain links TRBV2 to TRBJ2-5; 7 nucleotides align to TRBD1. This CDR3 region has 16 residues. The V gene's germline CDR1 is SNHLY and CDR2 FYNNEI. V was clipped by 5 bases and J by 5 bases; unmatched bases: 14. The CDR3, as DNA: TGTGCCAGCAGTTGGGCCCAGGCGACAGGGTTGGAGACCCAGTACTTC. This translates into CASSWAQATGLETQYF.

J is TRBJ2-7 and V is TRBV4-2; no clear D gene. Germline V CDR1 and CDR2: LGHNA, YNFKEQ. This CDR3 is built from 15 residues. Trimming left V 0 bases short and J 4 bases short, with 13 bases between. The CDR3 loop is CASSQEWVASYEQYF. The CDR3, as DNA: TGTGCCAGCAGCCAAGAGTGGGTAGCCTCTTACGAGCAGTACTTC.

V gene TRBV18 combines with J gene TRBJ2-2, with TRBD2 matching over 13 bases. The germline gives CDR1 KGHSH, CDR2 LQKENI. The CDR3 sequence is 17 residues long. V shed 5 bases and J 0 bases; nucleotides not matched to a gene: 3. The CDR3 loop is CASSLGLAGTNTGELFF. The DNA of the CDR3 is TGTGCCAGCTCATTGGGACTAGCGGGAACGAACACCGGGGAGCTGTTTTTT.

This clone has a single count. J is TRBJ1-1 and V is TRBV6-1; D unclear. Germline CDR1 MNHNS, CDR2 SASEGT. This CDR3 region has 14 residues. The ends were cut back, 8 bases at V and 4 bases at J, with 17 bases in the middle. The CDR3 nucleotides are TGTGCCAGCTTCTCCCGACTCGGGTCCACTGAAGCTTTCTTT. Translating it yields CASFSRLGSTEAFF.

A note on this clone: The sample carries other DNA sequences with the same CDR3. The chain combines TRBV29-1 with TRBJ1-2; D is unclear. V lost 3 bases to trimming and J lost 0 bases, with 17 bases between them. The CDR3 has 16 amino acids. Germline V gene sequence: CDR1 SQVTM, CDR2 ANQGSEA. The CDR3 region is CSVEGSAHLPNYGYTF. CDR3 sequence (DNA): TGCAGCGTTGAGGGGAGCGCTCACCTTCCTAACTATGGCTACACCTTC.

This clone was detected only a few times. The rearrangement links TRBV5-1 to TRBJ2-3, with TRBD2 identical over 8 bases. The CDR3 is 14 residues long. V shed 3 bases and J 4 bases; nucleotides not matched to a gene: 4. Per germline, CDR1 SGHRS and CDR2 YFSETQ. CDR3: CASSSGTSSDTQYF. CDR3 nucleotide sequence: TGCGCCAGCAGCTCCGGGACTAGTTCAGATACGCAGTATTTT.

The chain is built from TRBV28 and TRBJ2-1; 12 bases align to TRBD2. After removal of 5 bases from V and 4 bases from J, the junction contained 9 bases not matched to a gene. CDR1 and CDR2 (germline): MDHEN, SYDVKM. The CDR3 sequence is 17 residues long. DNA of the CDR3: TGTGCCAGCAGTCCTGTGACTAGCGGGAGATATTACAATGAGCAGTTCTTC. Translated, it gives CASSPVTSGRYYNEQFF.

CDR3 protein: CASSALFRDRESNYGYTF. In DNA form, the CDR3 reads TGCGCCAGCAGTGCACTGTTCCGGGACAGAGAATCAAACTATGGCTACACCTTC. The chain joins TRBV10-2 to TRBJ1-2; 7 bases are a match to TRBD1. V trimming: 4 bases; J trimming: 2 bases; junction bases outside the gene matches: 16. Germline V gives CDR1 WSHSY, CDR2 SAAADI. The CDR3 covers 18 residues.

The chain uses TRBV7-2 and TRBJ2-1; TRBD1 is a possible D gene (6 bases). Between the trimmed V and J ends, which lost 2 bases and 5 bases, there was a span of 22 bases. The V gene's germline CDR1 is SGHTA and CDR2 FQGNSA. This CDR3 is 18 amino acids long. The CDR3 DNA is TGTGCCAGCAGCTTACAACTACAGGGAAGTGGGGCTCACAATGAGCAGTTCTTC. Amino acid sequence: CASSLQLQGSGAHNEQFF.

This chain connects TRBV6-5 to TRBJ1-1, with D unresolved. V was pared by 6 bases and J by 3 bases, with 14 bases between. Germline CDR1 reads MNHEY; CDR2 reads SVGAGI. The CDR3 sequence is 14 residues long. Here the CDR3 DNA reads TGTGCCAGCAGCTATCGCCGCGGGTACACTGAAGCTTTCTTT. Translated: CASSYRRGYTEAFF.

The gene calls are TRBV30 and TRBJ1-1, with D uncertain. This CDR3 contains 14 residues. The V end was cut by 0 bases, the J end by 1 base, with 9 bases between. In germline, CDR1 is GTSNPN, CDR2 SVGIG (reference sequence). The CDR3 sequence is CAWSVSARNTEAFF. CDR3 coding DNA: TGTGCCTGGAGTGTTTCGGCTAGGAACACTGAAGCTTTCTTT.

The chain employs TRBV5-4 and TRBJ2-1, with 12 nucleotides matching TRBD2. CDR1 SGHNT and CDR2 YYREEE come from the germline V gene (reference sequence). The CDR3 spans 15 residues. V lost 2 bases to trimming and J lost 5 bases; unmatched junction nucleotides: 2. The CDR3 DNA follows: TGTGCCAGCAGCTTAGGACTAGCGGGAAACAATGAGCAGTTCTTC. This sequence encodes CASSLGLAGNNEQFF.

This clone was found once. J is TRBJ2-7 and V is TRBV28; 12 bases are shared with TRBD2. Germline V gives CDR1 MDHEN, CDR2 SYDVKM. This CDR3 is 14 amino acids long. V gave up 4 bases and J gave up 6 bases; unmatched junction bases: 4. The CDR3 is CASSSTSGRVEQYF. The CDR3 DNA is TGTGCCAGCAGTTCGACTAGCGGGAGAGTCGAGCAGTACTTC.

In its sample, this clone was seen once. The CDR3 here is CASSLTSGPTDTQYF. CDR3 sequence (DNA): TGTGCCAGTAGTCTTACTAGCGGTCCCACAGATACGCAGTATTTT. This chain connects TRBV19 to TRBJ2-3, with TRBD2 matching over 8 bases. Germline lookup yields CDR1 LNHDA and CDR2 SQIVND (reference sequence). The CDR3 has 15 amino acids. With 5 bases clipped from V and 2 bases from J, the junction kept 6 bases outside the gene matches.

This clone has a single count. The chain is built from TRBV27 and TRBJ2-5; 9 positions match TRBD2. The ends lost 7 bases at V and 5 bases at J; junction bases unmatched: 11. The CDR3 covers 15 residues. The germline V gene has CDR1 MNHEY and CDR2 SMNVEV (reference sequence). The CDR3 region is CASTLGSGRGETQYF. The CDR3 region has the DNA TGTGCCAGCACCTTGGGTAGCGGGAGAGGTGAGACCCAGTACTTC.

The V call is TRBV6-5, the J call TRBJ2-1; the match to TRBD2 covers 7 bases. CDR1 and CDR2 (germline): MNHEY, SVGAGI. This CDR3 spans 12 amino acids. V lost 6 bases and J lost 10; bases outside the gene matches: 6. As DNA, the CDR3 is TGTGCCAGCAGCCGAATAGCGGGCGAGCAGTTCTTC. Its protein is CASSRIAGEQFF.

The rearrangement links TRBV7-2 to TRBJ2-1; D is unresolved. Germline CDR1 is SGHTA and CDR2 is FQGNSA. The ends were cut back, 1 base at V and 3 bases at J, with 13 bases in the middle. The CDR3 length is 16 residues. The CDR3 is CASSLEGSFRYNEQFF. The CDR3 coding sequence is TGTGCCAGCAGCTTAGAAGGTAGCTTCCGCTACAATGAGCAGTTCTTC.

The chain is built from TRBV9 and TRBJ1-5, with TRBD1 matching over 9 bases. Trimming took 4 bases from V and 5 from J; bases not matched to a gene: 7. The germline V gene has CDR1 SGDLS and CDR2 YYNGEE. The CDR3 covers 15 residues. CDR3 DNA: TGTGCCAGCAGCCAATCTGACAGGGGGGATCAGCCCCAGCATTTT. Translation gives CASSQSDRGDQPQHF.

The J gene is TRBJ1-1, the V gene TRBV27; 7 bases align to TRBD1. Germline CDR1 MNHEY, CDR2 SMNVEV (reference sequence). J lost 6 bases, V lost 1 base, and 8 bases had no gene match. The CDR3 spans 15 residues. CDR3 coding DNA: TGTGCCAGCAGTTTATATATCTCCCAGGGGGCTGAAGCTTTCTTT. Encoded protein: CASSLYISQGAEAFF.